The 31 T cell receptor beta chains below were found in one sample sequenced in a study of T cell responses to AZD1222 COVID-19 vaccine. The table came from immunoSEQ multiplex PCR; TCRdb's copy has only in-frame clones and leaves some out. The sample has approximately 150,000 clones, more than 85% seen once. The sequencing here drew on peripheral blood, taken 28 days after the second AZD1222 dose. These receptors were taken from an adult who received the AZD1222 COVID-19 vaccine.

This clone was detected only a few times. The CDR3 region is CATSSQTTRQGHQPQHF. The CDR3 bases are TGTGCCACCAGCAGCCAAACAACGCGACAGGGGCATCAGCCCCAGCATTTT. The rearrangement links TRBV15 to TRBJ1-5, with 8 bases that match TRBD1. Germline V gives CDR1 LNHNV, CDR2 YYDKDF (reference sequence). There are 17 residues in the CDR3. V lost 3 bases, J lost 5 bases, and 12 bases stayed unmatched.

J is TRBJ1-2 and V is TRBV5-4, with D unclear. The germline V and J ends were trimmed by 4 bases and 2 bases, with 18 bases remaining between them. The germline V gene has CDR1 SGHNT and CDR2 YYREEE (reference sequence). The CDR3 spans 16 residues. CDR3 residues: CASSPGLTASNYGYTF. Written as DNA, the CDR3 is TGTGCCAGCAGCCCTGGTTTGACGGCTTCCAACTATGGCTACACCTTC.

This chain joins TRBV5-5 and TRBJ2-1; a possible D gene is TRBD1 (5 bases). Germline V gene data show CDR1 as SGHKS and CDR2 as YYEKEE (reference sequence). With 1 base removed from V and 2 bases from J, the gap between germline ends came to 13 bases. This CDR3 comprises 16 residues. This CDR3 reads CASSLWGAGAYNEQFF. CDR3 sequence (DNA): TGTGCCAGCAGCTTGTGGGGCGCCGGTGCCTACAATGAGCAGTTCTTC.

This clone came up once. The chain has TRBV2 and TRBJ2-7, with 9 bases identical to TRBD2. The CDR3 runs to 15 residues. J lost 4 bases, V lost 4 bases, and 8 bases had no gene match. CDR1 SNHLY and CDR2 FYNNEI come from the germline V gene. The CDR3 coding sequence is TGTGCCAGCAGTGCGGATGTAGCGGGAGTTTACGAGCAGTACTTC. It codes for CASSADVAGVYEQYF.

V gene TRBV7-9 combines with J gene TRBJ2-1; TRBD1 agrees at 11 bases. Germline lookup yields CDR1 SEHNR and CDR2 FQNEAQ (reference sequence). With V trimmed by 5 bases and J by 3 bases, 9 bases remained unmatched. The CDR3 consists of 17 residues. CDR3 protein: CASSLLLGQGDYNEQFF. In DNA form, the CDR3 reads TGTGCCAGCAGCCTTCTTCTGGGACAGGGGGACTACAATGAGCAGTTCTTC.

With regard to this clone: In the same sample, other DNA sequences code for this CDR3. The V call is TRBV5-1, the J call TRBJ2-7; perhaps TRBD1 as D (5 bases). V gave up 4 bases and J gave up 1 base, with 12 bases separating them. Germline values: CDR1 SGHRS, CDR2 YFSETQ. The CDR3 is 14 amino acids. CDR3 protein: CASSLVTDSYEQYF. The CDR3 coding sequence is TGCGCCAGCAGCCTTGTGACAGATTCCTACGAGCAGTACTTC.

The genes are TRBV7-2 and TRBJ2-2, with 7 bases fitting TRBD2. Unmatched junction bases numbered 9, after V lost 2 bases and J lost 6 bases. CDR3 size: 16 residues. Germline V CDR1 and CDR2: SGHTA, FQGNSA. The CDR3 nucleotides read TGTGCCAGCAGCTTATCCGCGGGAGCTAGTGCCGGGGAGCTGTTTTTT. Encoded protein: CASSLSAGASAGELFF.

The V and J genes are TRBV29-1 and TRBJ2-1; 7 bases agree with TRBD2. The CDR3 runs 13 residues. V lost 4 bases to trimming and J lost 7 bases; unmatched junction nucleotides: 7. Germline CDR1 reads SQVTM; CDR2 reads ANQGSEA. DNA for the CDR3: TGCAGCGTTGGTGGGGCAGCGGGAAATGAGCAGTTCTTC. Protein sequence: CSVGGAAGNEQFF.

This clone has only one observation. The chain uses TRBV27 and TRBJ2-3; 10 positions agree with TRBD2. With V trimmed by 5 bases and J by 1 base, 3 bases remained unmatched. This CDR3 spans 15 amino acids. Germline-derived CDR1 and CDR2 are MNHEY and SMNVEV (reference sequence). CDR3 protein: CASSIGTSGTDTQYF. The CDR3 DNA reads TGTGCCAGCAGTATCGGGACTAGCGGCACAGATACGCAGTATTTT.

The chain is built from TRBV19 and TRBJ2-4, with TRBD2 matching over 15 bases. The CDR3 is 16 residues long. Germline lookup yields CDR1 LNHDA and CDR2 SQIVND (reference sequence). V lost 10 bases to trimming and J lost 0 bases; unmatched junction nucleotides: 4. Here the CDR3 reads CATTGLAGGAKNIQYF. CDR3 DNA: TGTGCCACTACGGGACTAGCGGGAGGAGCCAAAAACATTCAGTACTTC.

V gene TRBV9 combines with J gene TRBJ1-5; 7 nucleotides agree with TRBD1. Germline CDR1 and CDR2: SGDLS and YYNGEE. Germline trimming cut 4 bases from V and 4 bases from J; bases unmatched to any gene: 5. The CDR3 extends over 14 amino acids. The CDR3 DNA is TGTGCCAGCAGCAACGGGGACAGTAATCAGCCCCAGCATTTT. The encoded protein is CASSNGDSNQPQHF.

The chain links TRBV4-3 to TRBJ1-5; D gene ambiguous. The germline V and J ends were trimmed by 1 base and 5 bases, with 6 bases remaining between them. The CDR3 loop spans 13 amino acids. Germline V gene sequence: CDR1 LGHNA, CDR2 YSLEER. The CDR3 reads CASSQGTYQPQHF. The CDR3 DNA reads as TGCGCCAGCAGCCAAGGCACCTATCAGCCCCAGCATTTT.

This chain uses TRBV10-3 with TRBJ2-6; D tentatively reads TRBD1 or TRBD2 (6 bases each). The CDR3 covers 17 residues. V was cut by 10 bases and J by 3 bases, with 22 bases left in between. Per the germline V gene, CDR1 is ENHRY and CDR2 is SYGVKD. CDR3 residues: CATGKRSQGGGANVLTF. The CDR3 nucleotides read TGTGCCACCGGTAAGAGATCACAGGGAGGTGGGGCCAACGTCCTGACTTTC.

The rearrangement links TRBV21-1 to TRBJ2-7. TRBV21-1 corresponds to a pseudogene. The length of the CDR3 is 14 residues. The CDR3 is CASSKGERSYEQYF. As DNA, the CDR3 is TGTGCCAGCAGCAAAGGGGAACGGTCCTACGAGCAGTACTTC.

This chain uses TRBV11-3 with TRBJ2-2, with TRBD1 as a possible D gene (5 bases). Germline CDR1 SGHNT, CDR2 YENEEA. This CDR3 has 15 amino acids. Deletions cut 0 bases from V and 5 bases from J, with 10 bases between. The CDR3 is CASSLETGPTGELFF. For the CDR3, the DNA is TGTGCCAGCAGCTTAGAAACAGGACCAACCGGGGAGCTGTTTTTT.

The chain employs TRBV12-3 or TRBV12-4 and TRBJ1-1; D unresolved. The CDR3 is made up of 13 amino acids. Trimming took off 8 bases at V and 1 base at J, with 11 bases between the two ends. CDR3 DNA: TGTGCCAGCGGTTCCACAGCGAACACTGAAGCTTTCTTT. Its translation: CASGSTANTEAFF.

This chain connects TRBV7-8 to TRBJ2-7; TRBD1 might be the D (5 bases). The CDR3 is made up of 16 amino acids. Germline CDR1 SGHVS, CDR2 FQNEAQ. The V gene lost 1 base and the J gene lost 6 bases, with 19 bases spanning the gap. This CDR3 reads CASSLEWVRGPIEQYF. DNA of the CDR3: TGTGCCAGCAGCTTAGAGTGGGTTAGGGGCCCGATCGAGCAGTACTTC.

This sequence joins TRBV9 and TRBJ2-7; D tentatively reads TRBD1 or TRBD2 (5 bases each). V dropped 4 bases and J dropped 1 base, with 18 bases sitting between them. This CDR3 contains 16 residues. CDR1 and CDR2 (germline): SGDLS, YYNGEE. DNA of the CDR3: TGTGCCAGCAGCCCCCGGGTAGGGGACCCTTCCTACGAGCAGTACTTC. Translating gives CASSPRVGDPSYEQYF.

The gene calls are TRBV2 and TRBJ1-1; 7 bases are shared with TRBD1. The CDR3 extends over 12 amino acids. The V and J ends lost 7 bases and 6 bases, in that order; junction bases with no gene match: 5. The germline V gene encodes CDR1 SNHLY and CDR2 FYNNEI. Here the CDR3 DNA reads TGTGCCAGCACCAAGACAGGGCCTGAAGCTTTCTTT. Protein sequence: CASTKTGPEAFF.

This sequence joins TRBV24-1 and TRBJ2-1, with 8 bases aligning to TRBD2. The germline gives CDR1 KGHDR, CDR2 SFDVKD. V shed 9 bases and J 4 bases; nucleotides not matched to a gene: 7. The CDR3 runs 14 residues. The CDR3 nucleotides are TGTGCCACCCCCCCGGGACTAGTTTACAATGAGCAGTTCTTC. It codes for CATPPGLVYNEQFF.

This clone was observed once. Compared with germline, one end of the junction differs, possibly owing to a read error. The chain joins TRBV5-4 to TRBJ1-6; no clear D gene. The length of the CDR3 is 12 residues. Germline assignment: CDR1 SGHNT and CDR2 YYREEE (reference sequence). Here the CDR3 reads CAIHRDKSPLHF. In nucleotides, the CDR3 is TGTGCCATCCATCGTGATAAGTCACCCCTCCACTTT.

CDR3 protein: CASSWRWREAGDTSPYEQYF. In nucleotides, the CDR3 is TGTGCCAGCAGTTGGAGGTGGCGGGAGGCCGGAGATACTTCTCCCTACGAGCAGTACTTC. This rearrangement joins TRBV27 to TRBJ2-7; 8 nucleotides match TRBD2. In germline, CDR1 is MNHEY, CDR2 SMNVEV (reference sequence). V was clipped by 4 bases and J by 2 bases; unmatched bases: 22. CDR3 size: 20 residues.

J is TRBJ2-2 and V is TRBV15; 12 bases map to TRBD2. The germline CDR1 and CDR2 sequences are LNHNV and YYDKDF (reference sequence). CDR3 length: 20 amino acids. The V segment lost 0 bases and the J segment 3 bases; nucleotides outside the gene matches: 11. CDR3 sequence: CATSRDRYGLAGSYTGELFF. The CDR3 DNA follows: TGTGCCACCAGCAGAGATCGATATGGACTAGCGGGATCCTACACCGGGGAGCTGTTTTTT.

The count of this clone is one. The chain combines TRBV20-1 with TRBJ2-5; D unresolved. Germline lookup yields CDR1 DFQATT and CDR2 SNEGSKA (reference sequence). CDR3 length equals 11 residues. V was clipped by 2 bases and J by 5 bases, with 6 bases between them. The CDR3 DNA is TGCAGTGCTAGAAGTTCGGAGACCCAGTACTTC. Residues: CSARSSETQYF.

The chain is built from TRBV6-2 or TRBV6-3 and TRBJ2-7; D may be TRBD1 or TRBD2 (6 bases each). The germline V and J ends were trimmed by 5 bases and 0 bases, with 11 bases remaining between them. Germline CDR1 is MNHEY and CDR2 is SVGEGT. The CDR3 has 14 residues. CDR3 amino acids: CASSKEGGSYEQYF. The CDR3 coding sequence is TGTGCCAGCAGTAAGGAGGGGGGCTCCTACGAGCAGTACTTC.

V is TRBV11-2 and J is TRBJ1-5; D remains unclear. Trimming stripped 5 bases from V and 9 bases from J, with 11 bases between. Germline CDR1 and CDR2: SGHAT and FQNNGV. The CDR3 is made up of 12 amino acids. The CDR3 loop is CASSPGMGPQHF. Here the CDR3 DNA reads TGTGCCAGCAGCCCCGGGATGGGGCCCCAGCATTTT.

Concerning this clone: Other DNA sequences in this sample translate to the same CDR3. The CDR3 loop is CASSVEAGGGNEQFF. The CDR3 DNA follows: TGTGCCAGCAGCGTAGAGGCGGGAGGTGGCAATGAGCAGTTCTTC. V and J are TRBV9 and TRBJ2-1, with TRBD2 identical over 8 bases. The CDR3 is 15 amino acids. With V trimmed by 0 bases and J by 6 bases, 5 bases remained unmatched. Per germline, CDR1 SGDLS and CDR2 YYNGEE.

The chain is built from TRBV4-1 and TRBJ1-2; no clear D. The V end lost 0 bases, the J end lost 4 bases, and 12 bases lay between the germline ends. CDR3 size: 15 residues. The germline V gene encodes CDR1 MGHRA and CDR2 YSYEKL. The CDR3 DNA sequence: TGCGCCAGCAGCCAAGATTTCCCTTCGGGCTATGGCTACACCTTC. Translated, it gives CASSQDFPSGYGYTF.

The V gene is TRBV3-1 (or the pseudogene TRBV3-2), the J gene TRBJ2-7; no clear D gene. Germline V gene data show CDR1 as LGHDT and CDR2 as YNNKEL (reference sequence). Trimming cost V 5 bases and J 2 bases, with 16 bases left between them. The CDR3 is 15 residues long. CDR3 region: CASSVALGVAYEQYF. CDR3 nucleotide sequence: TGTGCCAGCAGCGTTGCTCTTGGCGTAGCCTACGAGCAGTACTTC.

The gene calls are TRBV7-6 and TRBJ1-1; D gene ambiguous. Trimming shortened V by 0 bases and J by 7 bases, and 18 bases separated the two germline ends. The CDR3 runs to 16 residues. Germline V gene lookup returns CDR1 SGHVS and CDR2 FNYEAQ. CDR3 loop: CASSLALGRAGDEAFF. CDR3 coding DNA: TGTGCCAGCAGCTTAGCTCTTGGACGGGCTGGGGATGAAGCTTTCTTT. The full variable domain, completed using reference TRBV7-6 and TRBJ1-1, is GAGVSQSPRYKVTKRGQDVALRCDPISGHVSLYWYRQALGQGPEFLTYFNYEAQQDKSGLPNDRFSAERPEGSISTLTIQRTEQRDSAMYRCASSLALGRAGDEAFFGQGTRLTVV.

This clone was observed a handful of times. The V call is TRBV2, the J call TRBJ2-7, with a tentative D call TRBD1 (6 bases). The CDR3 runs 14 residues. The V end was cut by 2 bases, the J end by 8 bases, with 16 bases between. CDR1 and CDR2 from the germline V gene are SNHLY and FYNNEI. CDR3 loop: CASSEYAGEGKQYF. The DNA for the CDR3 is TGTGCCAGCAGTGAATACGCAGGGGAAGGGAAGCAGTACTTC.